Listed here are 31 T cell receptor beta chains from one sample, sequenced in a study of shared clonotypes between healthy human individuals (dated by TCRdb to 2020 to 2022). The library relied on the immunoSEQ multiplex PCR assay. In TCRdb, the immuneACCESS table is reduced to in-frame sequences with V and J assigned. These tables do not hold every clone; where another copy was compared, an unresolved V gene accounts for under half, and the others remain unexplained. This sample is represented by more than 2 million clones; roughly 94% of them were singletons. The ten largest clonotypes hold around 0.13% of the sample. Sequenced input: naive CD4+ T cells sorted from blood. Per the publication, the cell subset or site label means: CD45RA+ positively selected. The receptors come from a man younger than 35 in good health.

The chain combines TRBV28 with TRBJ1-5; D not resolved. The germline V gene has CDR1 MDHEN and CDR2 SYDVKM. CDR3 length: 15 residues. V was clipped by 2 bases and J by 3 bases, with 11 bases between them. The chain's CDR3 is CASSLRVRNNQPQHF. The DNA of the CDR3 is TGTGCCAGCAGTTTACGGGTTCGGAACAATCAGCCCCAGCATTTT.

The V gene is TRBV5-4, the J gene TRBJ1-2; TRBD1 might be the D (5 bases). This CDR3 is built from 15 residues. Trimming pared 0 bases from V and 7 bases from J, leaving 16 bases between. CDR1 and CDR2 (germline): SGHNT, YYREEE (reference sequence). The CDR3 DNA follows: TGTGCCAGCAGCTTGGCTCGGGGGATTTCGGGTGGCTACACCTTC. Its translation: CASSLARGISGGYTF.

The chain couples TRBV4-1 to TRBJ1-5, with unresolved D. The CDR3 is 14 amino acids. Germline loops: CDR1 MGHRA, CDR2 YSYEKL. Trimming shortened V by 1 base and J by 0 bases, and 4 bases separated the two germline ends. The DNA of the CDR3 is TGCGCCAGCAGCCAAGCACCTAGCAATCAGCCCCAGCATTTT. Protein: CASSQAPSNQPQHF.

The gene calls are TRBV30 and TRBJ1-2; 7 positions agree with TRBD1. This CDR3 is built from 13 residues. Germline V gives CDR1 GTSNPN, CDR2 SVGIG (reference sequence). J was trimmed by 8 bases and V by 4 bases; bases with no gene match: 10. CDR3 sequence reads: CAWMGQWAEGYTF. In DNA form, the CDR3 reads TGTGCCTGGATGGGACAGTGGGCTGAAGGCTACACCTTC.

V is TRBV5-4 and J is TRBJ1-6, with unresolved D. The V gene's germline CDR1 is SGHNT and CDR2 YYREEE (reference sequence). CDR3 length: 17 residues. Trimming shortened V by 4 bases and J by 5 bases, and 19 bases separated the two germline ends. In nucleotides, the CDR3 is TGTGCCAGCAGCCCCGGTGAGGGATGGTACGATAATTCACCCCTCCACTTT. Translated: CASSPGEGWYDNSPLHF.

The V gene is TRBV11-2, the J gene TRBJ2-7, with 10 bases that match TRBD2. The CDR3 is 16 residues long. CDR1 and CDR2 from the germline V gene are SGHAT and FQNNGV. V lost 4 bases, J lost 0 bases, and 6 bases stayed unmatched. The CDR3 loop is CASSYLAGASSYEQYF. DNA of the CDR3: TGTGCCAGCAGCTATCTAGCGGGGGCTAGCTCCTACGAGCAGTACTTC.

The chain employs TRBV6-1 and TRBJ2-6; D possibly corresponds to TRBD1 (5 bases). The CDR3 sequence is 19 residues long. The germline V gene has CDR1 MNHNS and CDR2 SASEGT. V gave up 4 bases and J gave up 2 bases, with 21 bases separating them. CDR3: CASSANAGAGQAGANVLTF. The DNA of the CDR3 is TGTGCCAGCAGTGCCAACGCTGGGGCAGGGCAGGCTGGGGCCAACGTCCTGACTTTC.

This rearrangement joins TRBV5-4 to TRBJ1-1; D gene ambiguous. Trimming stripped 2 bases from V and 5 bases from J, with 16 bases between. The germline gives CDR1 SGHNT, CDR2 YYREEE (reference sequence). This CDR3 is 15 amino acids long. CDR3 nucleotides: TGTGCCAGCAGCTTACAGCTCCTAGGTGAAACTGAAGCTTTCTTT. Translation gives CASSLQLLGETEAFF.

The genes are TRBV11-3 and TRBJ2-7, with D maybe TRBD1 (5 bases). The V gene lost 5 bases and the J gene lost 4 bases, with 21 bases spanning the gap. Germline V lookup: CDR1 SGHNT, CDR2 YENEEA. This CDR3 is built from 16 residues. Written as DNA, the CDR3 is TGTGCCAGCAGCCTGACCGGTTCGGCAGGGTGGTACGAGCAGTACTTC. As protein: CASSLTGSAGWYEQYF.

The rearrangement uses TRBV5-1 and TRBJ1-1, with D uncertain. In germline, CDR1 is SGHRS, CDR2 YFSETQ. CDR3 size: 11 residues. Trimming took off 0 bases at V and 11 bases at J, with 8 bases between the two ends. The CDR3 sequence: CASSLEGTAFF. The CDR3, as DNA: TGCGCCAGCAGCTTGGAGGGCACGGCTTTCTTT.

In the case of this clone: Additional DNA sequences in this sample encode the identical CDR3. This chain uses TRBV28 with TRBJ1-1; D gene unclear. V lost 3 bases and J 3 bases, leaving 5 bases between the germline ends. Germline V gene data show CDR1 as MDHEN and CDR2 as SYDVKM. This CDR3 has 12 residues. CDR3 sequence reads: CASSFLDTEAFF. CDR3 bases: TGTGCCAGCAGTTTCCTAGACACTGAAGCTTTCTTT.

The chain is built from TRBV29-1 and TRBJ2-7, with TRBD2 identical over 8 bases. The CDR3 is 11 residues long. V lost 6 bases, J lost 7 bases, and 5 bases stayed unmatched. Per the germline V gene, CDR1 is SQVTM and CDR2 is ANQGSEA. DNA of the CDR3: TGCAGCGTCGCAAGCGGGAGTGAGCAGTACTTC. Residues: CSVASGSEQYF.

A remark on this clone: Other nucleotide sequences in the sample specify the same CDR3. V gene TRBV2 combines with J gene TRBJ2-1; 8 bases align to TRBD1. Looked up from germline, CDR1 is SNHLY and CDR2 is FYNNEI. V gave up 5 bases and J gave up 0 bases; unmatched junction bases: 3. The CDR3 runs to 15 residues. As DNA, the CDR3 is TGTGCCAGCAGTCCAGACAGGGGCTCCTACAATGAGCAGTTCTTC. It translates to CASSPDRGSYNEQFF.

This rearrangement joins TRBV14 to TRBJ2-7, with 7 bases matching TRBD1. CDR1 is SGHDN and CDR2 is FVKESK in the germline V gene. The CDR3 sequence is 13 residues long. Germline trimming cut 3 bases from V and 4 bases from J; bases unmatched to any gene: 3. CDR3 DNA sequence: TGTGCCAGCAGCCAGTGGACAGGTTACGAGCAGTACTTC. This encodes CASSQWTGYEQYF.

The rearrangement links TRBV4-3 to TRBJ1-6; 7 nucleotides line up with TRBD1. V lost 1 base, J lost 3 bases, and 9 bases stayed unmatched. The CDR3 runs to 18 residues. Germline V gene sequence: CDR1 LGHNA, CDR2 YSLEER. The CDR3 sequence: CASSQVVSRQGYNSPLHF. The CDR3 DNA sequence: TGCGCCAGCAGCCAAGTGGTTTCGCGACAGGGCTATAATTCACCCCTCCACTTT.

The genes are TRBV4-2 and TRBJ2-1; a possible D gene is TRBD1 (6 bases). Germline assignment: CDR1 LGHNA and CDR2 YNFKEQ. The germline V and J ends were trimmed by 3 bases and 0 bases, with 15 bases remaining between them. CDR3 size: 17 residues. The CDR3 DNA sequence: TGTGCCAGCAGCCAGGATAACAGGGTCAGCTCCTACAATGAGCAGTTCTTC. Its protein is CASSQDNRVSSYNEQFF.

The chain couples TRBV18 to TRBJ1-2; TRBD1 agrees at 8 bases. Germline lookup yields CDR1 KGHSH and CDR2 LQKENI. J was trimmed by 5 bases and V by 6 bases; bases with no gene match: 8. The CDR3 has 14 amino acids. Written as DNA, the CDR3 is TGTGCCAGCTCTTTCGCGACAGGGGAATATGGCTACACCTTC. This encodes CASSFATGEYGYTF.

The V call is TRBV2, the J call TRBJ1-5, with D perhaps matching TRBD1 (6 bases). Deletions cut 0 bases from V and 4 bases from J, with 10 bases between. The CDR3 has 15 residues. CDR1 and CDR2 (germline): SNHLY, FYNNEI. The CDR3 region has the DNA TGTGCCAGCAGTGAAGCGGGGACACCGAATCAGCCCCAGCATTTT. It codes for CASSEAGTPNQPQHF.

The V and J genes are TRBV18 and TRBJ1-1; weak D call: TRBD1 (5 bases). The CDR3 extends over 14 amino acids. With 4 bases removed from V and 1 base from J, the gap between germline ends came to 10 bases. In germline, CDR1 is KGHSH, CDR2 LQKENI. The CDR3 protein is CASSQGIGNTEAFF. CDR3 DNA sequence: TGTGCCAGCTCACAGGGGATTGGGAACACTGAAGCTTTCTTT.

With respect to this clone: Different DNA sequences within this sample yield the same CDR3. The V gene is TRBV10-3, the J gene TRBJ1-5; 10 nucleotides line up with TRBD1. This CDR3 comprises 14 residues. Germline CDR1 is ENHRY and CDR2 is SYGVKD. V was pared by 5 bases and J by 5 bases, with 3 bases of the junction left unmatched. CDR3 region: CAISTGTGDQPQHF. The CDR3 DNA follows: TGTGCCATCAGTACAGGGACAGGGGATCAGCCCCAGCATTTT.

The chain uses TRBV7-9 and TRBJ1-4; D not certain. V was clipped by 1 base and J by 8 bases, with 14 bases between them. Germline CDR1 is SEHNR and CDR2 is FQNEAQ (reference sequence). CDR3 size: 15 residues. CDR3 in amino acids: CASSLDGVGQEKLFF. The DNA for the CDR3 is TGTGCCAGCAGCTTAGATGGGGTTGGGCAGGAAAAACTGTTTTTT.

This chain connects TRBV28 to TRBJ1-5; no clear D gene. Germline CDR1 MDHEN, CDR2 SYDVKM. Trimming took off 3 bases at V and 10 bases at J, with 13 bases between the two ends. The CDR3 contains 13 residues. CDR3 loop: CASSLGRRSPQHF. Written as DNA, the CDR3 is TGTGCCAGCAGTTTGGGCAGACGCAGCCCCCAGCATTTT.

V and J are TRBV7-2 and TRBJ2-7, with unresolved D. V was shortened by 1 base and J by 6 bases, with 13 bases between the two germline ends. The CDR3 extends over 14 amino acids. CDR1 and CDR2 from the germline V gene are SGHTA and FQGNSA. The CDR3 DNA is TGTGCCAGCAGCTTAGGGGTAGACTTGGGCGAGCAGTACTTC. Protein product: CASSLGVDLGEQYF.

This sequence joins TRBV19 and TRBJ2-2; D is unresolved. The CDR3 is 15 residues long. Germline values: CDR1 LNHDA, CDR2 SQIVND (reference sequence). Trimming removed 6 bases from V and 2 bases from J, with 13 bases in between. Here the CDR3 DNA reads TGTGCCAGTAGCAGTGGTTGGGGAAACACCGGGGAGCTGTTTTTT. The encoded protein is CASSSGWGNTGELFF.

V gene TRBV5-1 combines with J gene TRBJ1-4; 7 positions match TRBD1. V lost 4 bases, J lost 5 bases, and 8 bases stayed unmatched. The CDR3 runs to 15 residues. CDR1 is SGHRS, CDR2 YFSETQ, per germline. The CDR3 DNA follows: TGCGCCAGCAGCCCGCTGGGGACAGTCAATGAAAAACTGTTTTTT. This codes for CASSPLGTVNEKLFF.

With regard to this clone: The sample has other DNA sequences that encode this CDR3 too. The chain employs TRBV11-2 and TRBJ1-5; D gene ambiguous. This CDR3 is 13 amino acids long. The germline V gene has CDR1 SGHAT and CDR2 FQNNGV. V dropped 4 bases and J dropped 7 bases, with 11 bases sitting between them. CDR3 DNA: TGTGCCAGCAGCTCCTCCCTGGACCAGCCCCAGCATTTT. Residues: CASSSSLDQPQHF.

The J gene is TRBJ1-5, the V gene TRBV10-1; D ambiguous. Germline CDR1 is WNHNN and CDR2 is SYGVQD (reference sequence). Trimming cost V 3 bases and J 5 bases, with 8 bases left between them. The CDR3 has 13 amino acids. The CDR3 reads CASSDSYDQPQHF. CDR3 coding DNA: TGCGCCAGCAGTGACTCCTATGATCAGCCCCAGCATTTT.

The chain recombines TRBV30 with TRBJ1-2, with D maybe TRBD1 (6 bases). V gave up 5 bases and J gave up 6 bases, with 19 bases separating them. The CDR3 loop spans 14 amino acids. Germline CDR1 reads GTSNPN; CDR2 reads SVGIG (reference sequence). As DNA, the CDR3 is TGTGCCTGGGGCCCAGGGTTAGGGGGTCATGGCTACACCTTC. The encoded protein is CAWGPGLGGHGYTF.

This clone was recorded once. V is TRBV30 and J is TRBJ2-7; possibly TRBD2 for D (6 bases). V was cut by 5 bases and J by 7 bases, with 18 bases left in between. CDR1 is GTSNPN and CDR2 is SVGIG in the germline V gene (reference sequence). This CDR3 is 13 amino acids long. The CDR3 region is CAWRDSPSSEQYF. CDR3 coding DNA: TGTGCCTGGCGGGACTCCCCCTCGTCTGAGCAGTACTTC.

Concerning this clone itself: Within the sample, other DNA sequences also encode this same CDR3. The V and J genes are TRBV2 and TRBJ2-7, with a tentative D call TRBD2 (5 bases). Deletions cut 6 bases from V and 2 bases from J, with 8 bases between. CDR3 length equals 12 residues. CDR1 and CDR2 from the germline V gene are SNHLY and FYNNEI. The CDR3 coding sequence is TGTGCCAGCAGCGCCGGGACCTACGAGCAGTACTTC. The encoded protein is CASSAGTYEQYF.

The rearrangement joins TRBV28 to TRBJ1-3; 9 bases are shared with TRBD1. Germline CDR1 MDHEN, CDR2 SYDVKM. With V trimmed by 5 bases and J by 4 bases, 15 bases remained unmatched. CDR3 size: 18 residues. Here the CDR3 DNA reads TGTGCCAGCAGTCCCCTCTCAGGGACAGGGTCGCTCGGAAACACCATATATTTT. This sequence encodes CASSPLSGTGSLGNTIYF. Complete variable domain (other parts from reference TRBV28 and TRBJ1-3): DVKVTQSSRYLVKRTGEKVFLECVQDMDHENMFWYRQDPGLGLRLIYFSYDVKMKEKGDIPEGYSVSREKKERFSLILESASTNQTSMYLCASSPLSGTGSLGNTIYFGEGSWLTVV.